The entry below describes one T cell receptor beta chain. From germline, CDR1 is LNHDA and CDR2 SQIVND (reference sequence). The CDR3 spans 16 residues. The V and J ends lost 5 bases and 4 bases respectively, with 20 bases between them. Original methodology: Scientists estimated how many nucleated cells there were by amplifying reference gene primers. TCRdb keeps only in-frame clones here, not all; method: immunoSEQ multiplex PCR. V, J and clone size reflect that table, while D and trimming were determined from the DNA. The sample lists under 200,000 clones, roughly 80% seen once, with roughly 2.8% in the top ten. This sample is drawn from a study of blood T cell repertoires in COVID-19. For the study at large: In each case, the material was cDNA or gDNA derived from T cells, B-cell-depleted T cells, or PBMCs.

The source of this sequence is a man between 65 and 85 years old with acute or convalescent COVID-19. Specimen: peripheral blood. The chain uses TRBV19 and TRBJ2-5; D is perhaps TRBD1 (5 bases). This chain's CDR3 is CASSLRGRTHTETQYF. CDR3 DNA sequence: TGTGCCAGTAGTCTTAGGGGCAGGACACATACAGAGACCCAGTACTTC.